Listed here are 15 T cell receptor beta chains from one sample, sequenced in a study of vaccination effects on CD4 cells after COVID-19. No antigens are known for them. TCRdb's copy holds only in-frame clones and misses some; the assay was immunoSEQ multiplex PCR. The sample lists under 40,000 clones; 82% were seen once. Before sequencing, viral peptide pools were used by the ViraFEST assay to expand antigen-specific CD4+ T cells. Subsequent to roughly 10 days of culture, CD4+ T cells were isolated. Vaccination of participants consisted of two doses of either the BNT162b2 or mRNA-1273 vaccine. The sequencing used CD4+ T cells from PBMCs cultured with HCoV-NL63 spike peptides, collected after COVID-19 vaccination. These receptors all come from a human donor who received a COVID-19 vaccine. Some clones in this sample may be carry-over from other donors' samples.

V gene TRBV6-2 or TRBV6-3 combines with J gene TRBJ2-6; D ambiguous. Deletions cut 6 bases from V and 1 base from J, with 10 bases between. CDR1 and CDR2 from the germline V gene are MNHEY and SVGEGT. The CDR3 runs to 15 residues. CDR3 sequence reads: CASSPVGSGANVLTF. DNA for the CDR3: TGTGCCAGCAGCCCTGTAGGGTCTGGGGCCAACGTCCTGACTTTC.

V usage is TRBV7-2 and J usage is TRBJ1-1; D unclear. Germline values: CDR1 SGHTA, CDR2 FQGNSA. This CDR3 is built from 17 residues. V lost 5 bases and J 1 base, leaving 20 bases between the germline ends. CDR3 nucleotides: TGTGCCAGCAGCCCTCGCATTCTTAACACACCGAACACTGAAGCTTTCTTT. As protein: CASSPRILNTPNTEAFF.

The chain recombines TRBV5-5 with TRBJ1-1; D uncertain. This CDR3 comprises 18 residues. The germline gives CDR1 SGHKS, CDR2 YYEKEE (reference sequence). Trimming cost V 3 bases and J 0 bases, with 21 bases left between them. The CDR3 here is CASSSVTGNTPMNTEAFF. CDR3 coding DNA: TGTGCCAGCAGCTCGGTCACGGGGAACACACCTATGAACACTGAAGCTTTCTTT. The whole variable domain, remainder taken from reference TRBV5-5 and TRBJ1-1, is DAGVTQSPTHLIKTRGQQVTLRCSPISGHKSVSWYQQVLGQGPQFIFQYYEKEERGRGNFPDRFSARQFPNYSSELNVNALLLGDSALYLCASSSVTGNTPMNTEAFFGQGTRLTVV.

CDR3: CASQSRAPNYGYTF. The CDR3 nucleotides read TGTGCCAGTCAAAGCAGGGCGCCAAACTATGGCTACACCTTC. The chain employs TRBV19 and TRBJ1-2, with a possible D match to TRBD1 (5 bases). V dropped 8 bases and J dropped 2 bases, with 15 bases sitting between them. The CDR3 loop spans 14 amino acids. Germline-derived CDR1 and CDR2 are LNHDA and SQIVND (reference sequence).

The chain employs TRBV21-1 and TRBJ1-2. TRBV21-1 is assigned pseudogene status. The CDR3 length is 15 residues. CDR3 sequence reads: CASSKVDPPNYGYTF. The CDR3 DNA reads TGTGCCAGCAGCAAAGTGGATCCCCCTAACTATGGCTACACCTTC.

The gene calls are TRBV4-1 and TRBJ2-1, with D perhaps given as TRBD1 or TRBD2 (5 bases each). The V gene lost 5 bases and the J gene lost 6 bases, with 23 bases spanning the gap. Per the germline V gene, CDR1 is MGHRA and CDR2 is YSYEKL. The CDR3 extends over 17 amino acids. The CDR3 sequence: CASSATRSGARSNEQFF. Written as DNA, the CDR3 is TGCGCCAGCAGCGCTACGAGATCCGGGGCCCGAAGCAATGAGCAGTTCTTC.

The V call is TRBV7-9, the J call TRBJ2-2; 7 nucleotides agree with TRBD1. Germline loops: CDR1 SEHNR, CDR2 FQNEAQ (reference sequence). V shed 7 bases and J 4 bases; nucleotides not matched to a gene: 9. This CDR3 comprises 15 residues. The CDR3: CASTVGTVGTGELFF. CDR3 bases: TGTGCCAGCACCGTCGGGACAGTGGGCACCGGGGAGCTGTTTTTT.

This clone was seen a few times. V usage is TRBV7-2 and J usage is TRBJ1-2; D is ambiguous. The germline V and J ends were trimmed by 5 bases and 4 bases, with 14 bases remaining between them. Germline V gene data show CDR1 as SGHTA and CDR2 as FQGNSA. The CDR3 is 14 residues long. Here the CDR3 reads CASSLREDGYGYTF. CDR3 coding DNA: TGTGCCAGCAGCCTTCGGGAGGACGGCTATGGCTACACCTTC. Together with reference TRBV7-2 and TRBJ1-2, the CDR3 gives the full variable domain: GAGVSQSPSNKVTEKGKDVELRCDPISGHTALYWYRQSLGQGLEFLIYFQGNSAPDKSGLPSDRFSAERTGGSVSTLTIQRTQQEDSAVYLCASSLREDGYGYTFGSGTRLTVV.

This chain joins TRBV2 and TRBJ1-5; no definite D call. V lost 6 bases, J lost 7 bases, and 13 bases lay in between. This CDR3 is built from 13 residues. Germline V gives CDR1 SNHLY, CDR2 FYNNEI. For the CDR3, the DNA is TGTGCCAGCAGCGATGCGGGGAAACAGCCCCAGCATTTT. Protein product: CASSDAGKQPQHF.

V gene TRBV6-1 combines with J gene TRBJ2-7; D is unresolved. The CDR3 totals 12 residues. The V and J ends lost 3 bases and 6 bases respectively, with 9 bases between them. Germline V CDR1 and CDR2: MNHNS, SASEGT. The CDR3 here is CASSDVGFEQYV. The CDR3 DNA reads as TGTGCCAGCAGTGACGTGGGGTTCGAGCAGTACGTC.

As DNA, the CDR3 is TGTGCCAGCAGTTCCAGCCGAGGGTACTATGGCTACACCTTC. Translation: CASSSSRGYYGYTF. This chain joins TRBV27 and TRBJ1-2; no clear D. CDR1 and CDR2 (germline): MNHEY, SMNVEV (reference sequence). This CDR3 is built from 14 residues. Trimming took off 4 bases at V and 3 bases at J, with 12 bases between the two ends.

The rearrangement uses TRBV3-1 (or the pseudogene TRBV3-2) and TRBJ1-2; TRBD1 agrees at 10 bases. The CDR3 runs to 15 residues. Looked up from germline, CDR1 is LGHDT and CDR2 is YNNKEL (reference sequence). V dropped 4 bases and J dropped 3; count of bases not matched to a gene: 5. CDR3 sequence (DNA): TGTGCCAGCAGCCGACAGGGGGCACAGGACTATGGCTACACCTTC. It translates to CASSRQGAQDYGYTF.

The rearrangement joins TRBV7-2 to TRBJ2-1, with unresolved D. CDR3 size: 14 residues. The V and J ends lost 5 bases and 4 bases respectively, with 12 bases between them. Germline V gene lookup returns CDR1 SGHTA and CDR2 FQGNSA. CDR3 sequence reads: CASSPPPTYNEQFF. The CDR3 DNA follows: TGTGCCAGCAGCCCGCCCCCGACGTACAATGAGCAGTTCTTC.

The chain carries TRBV5-1 and TRBJ2-2; D is possibly TRBD1 or TRBD2 (7 bases each). The CDR3 extends over 16 amino acids. The V gene's germline CDR1 is SGHRS and CDR2 YFSETQ. Trimming took off 5 bases at V and 0 bases at J, with 14 bases between the two ends. This CDR3 is CASRGGGTANTGELFF. The CDR3, as DNA: TGCGCCAGCAGAGGGGGAGGGACAGCGAACACCGGGGAGCTGTTTTTT.

The chain joins TRBV7-8 to TRBJ1-5; D is possibly TRBD1 (5 bases). The CDR3 contains 14 residues. CDR1 SGHVS and CDR2 FQNEAQ come from the germline V gene. V was trimmed by 5 bases and J by 4 bases, leaving 12 bases between them. This CDR3 is CASSGDGGNQPQHF. The CDR3 region has the DNA TGTGCCAGCAGCGGGGACGGTGGAAATCAGCCCCAGCATTTT.